What follows are 25 T cell receptor beta chains derived from one specimen sequenced in a study of immune cell composition in non-small cell lung cancer. Some clones are missing from TCRdb's copy, which holds only in-frame ones; the method was immunoSEQ multiplex PCR. Among roughly 15,000 clones listed, 69% were seen once. Sequencing input: lung tumor tissue. These receptors originate from a human donor with non-small cell lung cancer.

The rearrangement links TRBV27 to TRBJ2-1, with D uncertain. The V gene lost 6 bases and the J gene lost 5 bases, with 11 bases spanning the gap. CDR1 is MNHEY, CDR2 SMNVEV, per germline (reference sequence). The CDR3 is 13 residues long. The CDR3 region is CASRALVDNEQFF. DNA for the CDR3: TGTGCCAGCAGAGCTCTCGTGGACAATGAGCAGTTCTTC.

The chain carries TRBV10-3 and TRBJ1-3; D unclear. The CDR3 contains 12 residues. Germline V gene lookup returns CDR1 ENHRY and CDR2 SYGVKD. The CDR3 is CGGRNSGNTIYF. CDR3 sequence (DNA): TGTGGCGGGCGGAACTCTGGAAACACCATATATTTT.

The V gene is TRBV19, the J gene TRBJ1-6; D is possibly TRBD1 (5 bases). The CDR3 spans 17 residues. Germline V gives CDR1 LNHDA, CDR2 SQIVND (reference sequence). V was clipped by 6 bases and J by 2 bases, with 17 bases between them. The CDR3 nucleotides are TGTGCCAGTAGCCAGGAGGGAGGGACGACCTATAATTCACCCCTCCACTTT. This sequence encodes CASSQEGGTTYNSPLHF.

CDR3 bases: TGTGCCACCAGCCCCCCCGGGTCCTATGGCTACACCTTC. This translates into CATSPPGSYGYTF. V is TRBV15 and J is TRBJ1-2; D gene unclear. The germline V and J ends were trimmed by 5 bases and 4 bases, with 11 bases remaining between them. The CDR3 totals 13 residues. Per germline, CDR1 LNHNV and CDR2 YYDKDF (reference sequence).

This clone occurred a few times. The chain carries TRBV7-9 and TRBJ1-1; D uncertain. The CDR3 is 13 residues long. Deletions cut 2 bases from V and 1 base from J, with 5 bases between. Germline CDR1 is SEHNR and CDR2 is FQNEAQ (reference sequence). CDR3 sequence reads: CASSLTGNTEAFF. CDR3 sequence (DNA): TGTGCCAGCAGCTTAACTGGGAACACTGAAGCTTTCTTT.

The V gene is TRBV10-2, the J gene TRBJ2-1; D is uncertain. V was trimmed by 4 bases and J by 4 bases, leaving 11 bases between them. This CDR3 spans 14 amino acids. CDR1 and CDR2 (germline): WSHSY, SAAADI. Written as DNA, the CDR3 is TGCGCCAGCAGTGTAGAGTCGCGATACAATGAGCAGTTCTTC. Translated: CASSVESRYNEQFF.

This clone has just a few counts. This sequence joins TRBV7-2 and TRBJ1-6; D unresolved. V lost 4 bases to trimming and J lost 15 bases, with 13 bases between them. Germline-derived CDR1 and CDR2 are SGHTA and FQGNSA. The CDR3 length is 12 residues. The CDR3 DNA is TGTGCCAGCAGCTCCAATCGGGGTCTCCTCCACTTT. This sequence encodes CASSSNRGLLHF. The whole variable domain, remainder taken from reference TRBV7-2 and TRBJ1-6, is GAGVSQSPSNKVTEKGKDVELRCDPISGHTALYWYRQSLGQGLEFLIYFQGNSAPDKSGLPSDRFSAERTGGSVSTLTIQRTQQEDSAVYLCASSSNRGLLHFGNGTRLTVT.

This clone was picked up a small number of times. The gene calls are TRBV13 and TRBJ1-3; perhaps TRBD1 as D (5 bases). Trimming shortened V by 6 bases and J by 1 base, and 13 bases separated the two germline ends. The germline V gene encodes CDR1 PRHDT and CDR2 FYEKMQ (reference sequence). This CDR3 comprises 15 residues. This CDR3 is CASRAKGESGNTIYF. In DNA form, the CDR3 reads TGTGCCAGCAGAGCAAAAGGGGAATCTGGAAACACCATATATTTT.

This chain connects TRBV6-4 to TRBJ1-1; D is undetermined. Trimming removed 9 bases at V and 3 bases at J, with 17 bases between. This CDR3 is 14 amino acids long. Germline CDR1 and CDR2: MRHNA and SNTAGT. DNA for the CDR3: TGTGCCAGAGAGGGTCAACAAGCTCACACTGAAGCTTTCTTT. This translates into CAREGQQAHTEAFF.

CDR3 nucleotides: TGCGCCAGCAGCCCTGGGACAGGGGCTAGTCTGAACACTGAAGCTTTCTTT. It specifies CASSPGTGASLNTEAFF. The chain links TRBV5-1 to TRBJ1-1, with 10 nucleotides matching TRBD1. In germline, CDR1 is SGHRS, CDR2 YFSETQ. Unmatched junction bases numbered 9, after V lost 4 bases and J lost 0 bases. The CDR3 loop spans 17 amino acids. Combining the CDR3 with reference TRBV5-1 and TRBJ1-1 gives the whole variable domain KAGVTQTPRYLIKTRGQQVTLSCSPISGHRSVSWYQQTPGQGLQFLFEYFSETQRNKGNFPGRFSGRQFSNSRSEMNVSTLELGDSALYLCASSPGTGASLNTEAFFGQGTRLTVV.

The rearrangement joins TRBV2 to TRBJ1-2, with 7 bases lining up with TRBD1. J was trimmed by 4 bases and V by 5 bases; bases with no gene match: 7. Germline loops: CDR1 SNHLY, CDR2 FYNNEI. This CDR3 has 14 residues. The CDR3 sequence: CASSTGQATYGYTF. CDR3 nucleotides: TGTGCCAGCAGTACAGGACAGGCGACCTATGGCTACACCTTC.

The chain links TRBV21-1 to TRBJ2-7; TRBD2, as called in the table, went unchecked against the DNA. TRBV21-1 is described as a pseudogene. The CDR3 has 14 amino acids. CDR3 nucleotides: TGTGCCAGCAGCAAACCCGGTCACGGCTACGAGCAGTACTTC. Protein sequence: CASSKPGHGYEQYF.

In the case of this clone: The same CDR3 can be traced to other DNA sequences in this sample. The chain is built from TRBV7-6 and TRBJ2-3; no clear D. This CDR3 comprises 11 residues. V was trimmed by 5 bases and J by 5 bases, leaving 5 bases between them. CDR1 and CDR2 from the germline V gene are SGHVS and FNYEAQ. CDR3 sequence (DNA): TGTGCCAGCAGCCTGAGAGATACGCAGTATTTT. As protein: CASSLRDTQYF.

This clone was seen once. This chain uses TRBV18 with TRBJ2-1, with TRBD2 identical over 11 bases. Per germline, CDR1 KGHSH and CDR2 LQKENI. The V gene end was trimmed by 4 bases and the J gene end by 1 base; junction bases not matched to a gene: 3. The CDR3 is 16 amino acids. CDR3 nucleotide sequence: TGTGCCAGCTCACTGGGGACTAGCGGTTCCTACAATGAGCAGTTCTTC. This sequence encodes CASSLGTSGSYNEQFF.

This clone was seen more than once but under ten times. The rearrangement links TRBV29-1 to TRBJ1-1, with D perhaps TRBD1 (6 bases). Trimming removed 6 bases at V and 5 bases at J, with 16 bases between. This CDR3 has 13 amino acids. Germline V gene lookup returns CDR1 SQVTM and CDR2 ANQGSEA. DNA for the CDR3: TGCAGCGTCCTTATGATCAGGGGTACTGAAGCTTTCTTT. It codes for CSVLMIRGTEAFF.

This clone was observed a handful of times. V and J are TRBV2 and TRBJ2-2, with D uncertain. Germline V lookup: CDR1 SNHLY, CDR2 FYNNEI. Trimming pared 5 bases from V and 1 base from J, leaving 8 bases between. The CDR3 covers 14 residues. The CDR3 DNA sequence: TGTGCCAGCAGTAACCGACTGAACACCGGGGAGCTGTTTTTT. Translation: CASSNRLNTGELFF.

The chain is built from TRBV10-3 and TRBJ2-3; TRBD1 matches 9 bases. This CDR3 region has 17 residues. The V and J ends lost 2 bases and 4 bases, in that order; junction bases with no gene match: 10. Germline values: CDR1 ENHRY, CDR2 SYGVKD. The CDR3 spells CAISEPNRDRDPDTQYF. As DNA, the CDR3 is TGTGCCATCAGTGAGCCGAACCGGGACAGGGACCCAGATACGCAGTATTTT.

This clone was found a few times. J is TRBJ1-6 and V is TRBV7-8; unclear D gene. This CDR3 region has 12 residues. Germline V gives CDR1 SGHVS, CDR2 FQNEAQ. V lost 5 bases, J lost 8 bases, and 7 bases lay in between. CDR3 bases: TGTGCCAGCAGCCGTCCGGATTCACCCCTCCACTTT. This sequence encodes CASSRPDSPLHF. Using reference TRBV7-8 and TRBJ1-6 for the parts outside the CDR3, the full variable domain is GAGVSQSPRYKVAKRGQDVALRCDPISGHVSLFWYQQALGQGPEFLTYFQNEAQLDKSGLPSDRFFAERPEGSVSTLKIQRTQQEDSAVYLCASSRPDSPLHFGNGTRLTVT.

The count of this clone is one. The CDR3 sequence is CASSLDRVGNQPQHF. CDR3 nucleotide sequence: TGTGCCAGCAGCCTTGACAGGGTAGGCAATCAGCCCCAGCATTTT. This sequence joins TRBV6-1 and TRBJ1-5; 7 nucleotides agree with TRBD1. This CDR3 has 15 amino acids. V trimming: 6 bases; J trimming: 2 bases; junction bases outside the gene matches: 7. CDR1 is MNHNS and CDR2 is SASEGT in the germline V gene.

The V call is TRBV6-5, the J call TRBJ2-2; 8 nucleotides line up with TRBD1. The V gene end was trimmed by 2 bases and the J gene end by 5 bases; junction bases not matched to a gene: 7. The CDR3 spans 16 residues. Germline CDR1 MNHEY, CDR2 SVGAGI. The CDR3 reads CASSYGDRGPTGELFF. The CDR3, as DNA: TGTGCCAGCAGTTACGGAGACAGGGGTCCTACCGGGGAGCTGTTTTTT.

The gene calls are TRBV30 and TRBJ2-2; TRBD2 matches 7 bases. The CDR3 has 14 amino acids. Germline V gene lookup returns CDR1 GTSNPN and CDR2 SVGIG (reference sequence). V shed 1 base and J 4 bases; nucleotides not matched to a gene: 3. The CDR3 DNA reads as TGTGCCTGGAGTGGACTAGCTTTCACCGGGGAGCTGTTTTTT. This encodes CAWSGLAFTGELFF.

This clone was recorded once. V usage is TRBV10-3 and J usage is TRBJ1-4, with 8 nucleotides matching TRBD1. The ends lost 3 bases at V and 2 bases at J; junction bases unmatched: 2. The CDR3 is 15 residues long. Germline assignment: CDR1 ENHRY and CDR2 SYGVKD. CDR3 DNA: TGTGCCATCAGTGACCAGGGGGCTACTAATGAAAAACTGTTTTTT. Residues: CAISDQGATNEKLFF.

This clone was detected once. The genes are TRBV18 and TRBJ2-4; TRBD2 agrees at 8 bases. The length of the CDR3 is 15 residues. V dropped 3 bases and J dropped 4; count of bases not matched to a gene: 5. Germline-derived CDR1 and CDR2 are KGHSH and LQKENI. CDR3 DNA sequence: TGTGCCAGCTCACCGCGGGGGGCCCTAAAAAACATTCAGTACTTC. It is translated as CASSPRGALKNIQYF. The entire variable domain, with the rest obtained from reference TRBV18 and TRBJ2-4, is as follows: NAGVMQNPRHLVRRRGQEARLRCSPMKGHSHVYWYRQLPEEGLKFMVYLQKENIIDESGMPKERFSAEFPKEGPSILRIQQVVRGDSAAYFCASSPRGALKNIQYFGAGTRLSVL.

The V and J genes are TRBV19 and TRBJ1-1; D may be TRBD1 (6 bases). This CDR3 is built from 15 residues. V dropped 0 bases and J dropped 1 base, with 9 bases sitting between them. The germline V gene has CDR1 LNHDA and CDR2 SQIVND (reference sequence). CDR3 DNA: TGTGCCAGTAGTATAGACCCACAGGGGAACACTGAAGCTTTCTTT. Amino acids: CASSIDPQGNTEAFF.

This clone was picked up a small number of times. V is TRBV27 and J is TRBJ1-2, with D perhaps matching TRBD1 (5 bases). The V gene lost 5 bases and the J gene lost 8 bases, with 18 bases spanning the gap. The CDR3 length is 14 residues. Germline V gene lookup returns CDR1 MNHEY and CDR2 SMNVEV (reference sequence). CDR3 nucleotides: TGTGCCAGCAGTCCCCGGTGGGGCGCATGGGGCTACACCTTC. It specifies CASSPRWGAWGYTF.